This TCR beta chain was recovered during a study of siplizumab effects on memory and regulatory T cells. TCRdb's copy holds only in-frame clones and misses some; the assay was immunoSEQ multiplex PCR. Of approximately 94,000 clones in the sample, roughly 93% were seen once. The receptor's source is a human donor in good health. Sequencing was carried out using CD8+ T cells sorted from blood.

Here the CDR3 reads CASSQVGGSNQPQHF. DNA of the CDR3: TGCGCCAGCAGCCAAGTGGGGGGCAGCAATCAGCCCCAGCATTTT. This chain joins TRBV4-1 and TRBJ1-5, with a weak D call TRBD1 (6 bases). The germline gives CDR1 MGHRA, CDR2 YSYEKL. The CDR3 runs to 15 residues. V was clipped by 1 base and J by 1 base, with 8 bases between them.